Sequencing of this TCR beta chain was carried out in a study of T-cell reconstitution after alpha-beta-depleted transplantation in children. Findings of the study overall: Fresh T-cell production supplied most of the T-cell counts and diversity seen one year after transplant. The origin of alpha-beta T cells about two months after transplant was reportedly several hundred expanded graft clones. For some patients, TCRbeta diversity was high at day 60 because of recipient T cells and thymic progenitors that survived.

In regard to this clonotype: Its target is unknown.

Library preparation (for TCRbeta) was performed with unique molecular identifiers. MiXCR, run by TCRdb on the PCR reads, gives a single entry per CDR3 protein. The repertoire holds roughly 400,000 distinct CDR3 sequences, 43% seen once, with about 30% in the top ten. The sequence derives from a girl aged 2-10 years with aplastic anemia, due to receive a stem cell transplant. Here the sequenced sample was PBMCs, taken before TCRalphabeta/CD19-depleted stem cell transplant.

The CDR3 nucleotides are TGTGCCAGCAGTTACGGATCCGGGATTGAGCAGTTCTTC. Protein sequence: CASSYGSGIEQFF. This chain joins TRBV27 and TRBJ2-1; TRBD2 is a possible D gene (5 bases). The CDR3 loop spans 13 amino acids. V was trimmed by 4 bases and J by 9 bases, leaving 13 bases between them. CDR1 is MNHEY and CDR2 is SMNVEV in the germline V gene (reference sequence).